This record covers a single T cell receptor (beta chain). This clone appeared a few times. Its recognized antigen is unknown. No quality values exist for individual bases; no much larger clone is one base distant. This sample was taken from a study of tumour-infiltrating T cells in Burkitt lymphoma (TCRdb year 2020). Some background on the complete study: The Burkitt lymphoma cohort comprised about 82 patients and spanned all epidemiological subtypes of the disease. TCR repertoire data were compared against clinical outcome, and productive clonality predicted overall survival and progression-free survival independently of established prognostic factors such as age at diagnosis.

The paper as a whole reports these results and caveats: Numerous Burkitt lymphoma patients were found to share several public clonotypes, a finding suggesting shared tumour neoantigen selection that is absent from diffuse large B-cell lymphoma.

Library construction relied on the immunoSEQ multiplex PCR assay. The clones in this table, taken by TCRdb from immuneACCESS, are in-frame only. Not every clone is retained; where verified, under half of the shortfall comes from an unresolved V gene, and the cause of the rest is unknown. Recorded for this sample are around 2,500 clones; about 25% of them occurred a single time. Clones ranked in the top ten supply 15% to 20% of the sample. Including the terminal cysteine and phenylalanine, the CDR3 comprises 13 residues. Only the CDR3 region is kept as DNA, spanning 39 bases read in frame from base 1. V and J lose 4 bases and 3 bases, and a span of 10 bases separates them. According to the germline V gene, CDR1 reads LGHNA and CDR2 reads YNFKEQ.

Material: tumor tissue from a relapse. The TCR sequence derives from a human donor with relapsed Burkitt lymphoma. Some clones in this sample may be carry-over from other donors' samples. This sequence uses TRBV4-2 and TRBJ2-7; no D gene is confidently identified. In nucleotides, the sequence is TGTGCCAGCAGCCTTGGACGGAACTACGAGCAGTACTTC. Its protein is CASSLGRNYEQYF.